This T cell receptor beta chain was obtained from a study of cytomegalovirus exposure and HLA in healthy donors. As for the study in general: The study's early data release held some 85 million unique TCRs from HLA-typed donors.

In this sample, this clone turned up a few times. Trimming shortened V by 1 base and J by 2 bases, and 14 bases separated the two germline ends. CDR1 is SGHTA and CDR2 is FQGNSA in the germline V gene. This CDR3 is 16 amino acids long. PCR primers comprised 60 Vbeta and 13 Jbeta primers. The repertoire was sequenced with immunoSEQ multiplex PCR; TCRdb's copy has only in-frame clones and lacks some. The sample yields about 120,000 clones, 75% to 85% seen once. Sequenced material: PBMCs. The chain couples TRBV7-2 to TRBJ1-2; D possibly corresponds to TRBD1 (5 bases). The receptor comes from a female donor in good health and CMV-seropositive. The CDR3 loop reads CASSLGWGRSNYGYTF. CDR3 sequence (DNA): TGTGCCAGCAGCTTAGGTTGGGGCCGATCAAACTATGGCTACACCTTC. Supplemented by reference TRBV7-2 and TRBJ1-2, the full variable domain reads GAGVSQSPSNKVTEKGKDVELRCDPISGHTALYWYRQSLGQGLEFLIYFQGNSAPDKSGLPSDRFSAERTGGSVSTLTIQRTQQEDSAVYLCASSLGWGRSNYGYTFGSGTRLTVV.